This TCR beta chain was recovered during a study of blood T cell repertoires in COVID-19. Study in general: Sites in the United States, Italy and Spain provided acute and convalescent COVID-19 samples. Nucleic acid was either cDNA or gDNA, and it came from T cells, B-cell-depleted T cells, or PBMCs.

V lost 5 bases and J lost 1, with 8 bases in between. From germline, CDR1 is KGHSH and CDR2 LQKENI. The CDR3 has 13 amino acids. Original processing notes: The authors estimated nucleated cell counts from reference gene primer amplification. Profiled with immunoSEQ multiplex PCR; TCRdb holds only in-frame clones, not every one. For V, J and clone size, that table is used; D and trimming come from the DNA. The sample carries 120,000 to 150,000 clones, over 80% recorded once. This receptor was obtained from an elderly man with acute or convalescent COVID-19. Sequenced material: peripheral blood. The chain links TRBV18 to TRBJ2-5, with D maybe TRBD1 (5 bases). The CDR3 spells CASSNRLQETQYF. CDR3 bases: TGTGCCAGCTCAAACAGGCTCCAAGAGACCCAGTACTTC.